A single sample gave rise to the 31 T cell receptor beta chains below, sequenced in a study of blood T cell repertoires in COVID-19. Method: immunoSEQ multiplex PCR; TCRdb's copy keeps in-frame clones and lacks some. This table has 200,000 to 250,000 clones, roughly 89% appearing once. Sequencing was performed on PBMCs or T cells enriched from blood (not recorded which). The receptors were sampled from a woman aged 40 to 50 who had recovered from COVID-19.

This clone was picked up one time. V usage is TRBV2 and J usage is TRBJ1-2, with D hard to call. The CDR3 consists of 12 residues. Per germline, CDR1 SNHLY and CDR2 FYNNEI. The V end was cut by 2 bases, the J end by 4 bases, with 5 bases between. The CDR3: CASSEPLYGYTF. The CDR3 DNA reads TGTGCCAGCAGTGAACCCCTCTATGGCTACACCTTC.

The rearrangement uses TRBV18 and TRBJ1-3; weak D call: TRBD1 (5 bases). Germline-derived CDR1 and CDR2 are KGHSH and LQKENI. This CDR3 contains 14 residues. The V and J ends lost 2 bases and 4 bases respectively, with 9 bases between them. The CDR3: CASSPGTTGNTIYF. The DNA for the CDR3 is TGTGCCAGCTCACCAGGGACTACGGGAAACACCATATATTTT.

The chain carries TRBV18 and TRBJ1-5, with TRBD1 as a possible D gene (6 bases). The length of the CDR3 is 13 residues. Germline V gene lookup returns CDR1 KGHSH and CDR2 LQKENI. The V end lost 5 bases, the J end lost 7 bases, and 12 bases lay between the germline ends. In DNA form, the CDR3 reads TGTGCCAGCTCAACTACAGGGAACCAGCCCCAGCATTTT. It is translated as CASSTTGNQPQHF.

The chain employs TRBV30 and TRBJ1-5; D is possibly TRBD1 (5 bases). The CDR3 extends over 13 amino acids. Deletions cut 2 bases from V and 4 bases from J, with 9 bases between. CDR1 GTSNPN and CDR2 SVGIG come from the germline V gene (reference sequence). In DNA form, the CDR3 reads TGTGCCTGGAGTTCGGGGGGGAATCAGCCCCAGCATTTT. Amino acid sequence: CAWSSGGNQPQHF. Filled out from reference TRBV30 and TRBJ1-5, the complete variable domain reads SQTIHQWPATLVQPVGSPLSLECTVEGTSNPNLYWYRQAAGRGLQLLFYSVGIGQISSEVPQNLSASRPQDRQFILSSKKLLLSDSGFYLCAWSSGGNQPQHFGDGTRLSIL.

This clone showed up just once. The chain couples TRBV28 to TRBJ1-2; D remains unclear. Deletions cut 2 bases from V and 3 bases from J, with 7 bases between. Germline assignment: CDR1 MDHEN and CDR2 SYDVKM. The CDR3 contains 13 residues. CDR3 sequence: CASSLGQYYGYTF. CDR3 bases: TGTGCCAGCAGTTTAGGCCAGTACTATGGCTACACCTTC.

J is TRBJ2-3 and V is TRBV15, with D possibly TRBD1 on 6 matching bases. Trimming took off 2 bases at V and 2 bases at J, with 17 bases between the two ends. The CDR3 loop spans 17 amino acids. CDR1 and CDR2 (germline): LNHNV, YYDKDF (reference sequence). Here the CDR3 DNA reads TGTGCCACCAGCAGACACCGACAGGACCAGGTCACAGATACGCAGTATTTT. Protein: CATSRHRQDQVTDTQYF.

The chain links TRBV19 to TRBJ1-4, with no clear D. V was pared by 3 bases and J by 4 bases, with 6 bases between. The CDR3 sequence is 13 residues long. CDR1 and CDR2 (germline): LNHDA, SQIVND (reference sequence). The CDR3 DNA sequence: TGTGCCAGTAGTATCTACCGTAATGAAAAACTGTTTTTT. Translation: CASSIYRNEKLFF. The whole variable domain, filled in from reference TRBV19 and TRBJ1-4, reads DGGITQSPKYLFRKEGQNVTLSCEQNLNHDAMYWYRQDPGQGLRLIYYSQIVNDFQKGDIAEGYSVSREKKESFPLTVTSAQKNPTAFYLCASSIYRNEKLFFGSGTQLSVL.

The chain has TRBV5-1 and TRBJ1-3; tentative D call: TRBD1 (5 bases). The CDR3 extends over 14 amino acids. Germline CDR1 reads SGHRS; CDR2 reads YFSETQ. The V gene lost 5 bases and the J gene lost 0 bases, with 9 bases spanning the gap. The CDR3: CASRQVTSGNTIYF. As DNA, the CDR3 is TGCGCCAGCAGACAGGTTACCTCTGGAAACACCATATATTTT.

In this sample, this clone turned up a few times. V usage is TRBV2 and J usage is TRBJ2-1, with D possibly matching TRBD2 (5 bases). CDR1 and CDR2 (germline): SNHLY, FYNNEI. Trimming stripped 1 base from V and 2 bases from J, with 18 bases between. CDR3 size: 18 residues. CDR3 nucleotide sequence: TGTGCCAGCAGTGAAGACTCCCGGACTGGGAATCCCTACAATGAGCAGTTCTTC. Encoded protein: CASSEDSRTGNPYNEQFF.

The chain employs TRBV29-1 and TRBJ1-1; D uncertain. V lost 4 bases and J 1 base, leaving 10 bases between the germline ends. The CDR3 has 13 residues. Germline CDR1 is SQVTM and CDR2 is ANQGSEA. The DNA for the CDR3 is TGCAGCGTTGCCGCGGCGACGAACACTGAAGCTTTCTTT. This codes for CSVAAATNTEAFF.

CDR3 loop: CASSRDSSLNTEAFF. The CDR3 coding sequence is TGTGCCAGCAGCCGGGACAGCTCGTTGAACACTGAAGCTTTCTTT. The chain couples TRBV28 to TRBJ1-1; 7 nucleotides align to TRBD1. Germline CDR1 MDHEN, CDR2 SYDVKM. The CDR3 length is 15 residues. Trimming cost V 6 bases and J 0 bases; bases outside gene matches: 7.

This clone was counted once. The chain links TRBV10-1 to TRBJ2-3; 7 nucleotides agree with TRBD2. Germline V gene sequence: CDR1 WNHNN, CDR2 SYGVQD (reference sequence). Trimming removed 10 bases from V and 6 bases from J; junction bases left unmatched: 10. The CDR3 contains 13 residues. CDR3 DNA: TGCGCCACCCGGGGAGGGCCTGATGATACGCAGTATTTT. As protein: CATRGGPDDTQYF.

The chain employs TRBV25-1 and TRBJ1-4; 8 bases agree with TRBD1. The V and J ends lost 2 bases and 8 bases, in that order; junction bases with no gene match: 7. CDR1 is MGHDK and CDR2 is SYGVNS in the germline V gene. The CDR3 covers 15 residues. The CDR3 here is CASSEPGQGSEKLFF. The DNA for the CDR3 is TGTGCCAGCAGTGAACCTGGACAGGGATCGGAAAAACTGTTTTTT.

The chain is built from TRBV9 and TRBJ2-7, with 7 bases fitting TRBD1. CDR3 length: 15 amino acids. The J segment lost 3 bases and the V segment lost 0 bases, leaving 6 bases of the junction unmatched. CDR1 is SGDLS, CDR2 YYNGEE, per germline. The CDR3 reads CASSVDGRGFYEQYF. In DNA form, the CDR3 reads TGTGCCAGCAGCGTAGACGGCAGGGGGTTCTACGAGCAGTACTTC.

As DNA, the CDR3 is TGCGCCAGCAGCTTGGGGCGGGATAGTATTGAGCAGTTCTTC. Translating it yields CASSLGRDSIEQFF. This chain connects TRBV5-1 to TRBJ2-1, with D perhaps matching TRBD2 (6 bases). The CDR3 length is 14 residues. The germline gives CDR1 SGHRS, CDR2 YFSETQ. Trimming removed 0 bases at V and 9 bases at J, with 13 bases between.

The chain links TRBV18 to TRBJ2-5; 7 positions agree with TRBD1. The CDR3 has 14 residues. The V segment lost 4 bases and the J segment 1 base; nucleotides outside the gene matches: 3. Germline loops: CDR1 KGHSH, CDR2 LQKENI. CDR3: CASSLGTAQETQYF. The CDR3 nucleotides read TGTGCCAGCTCACTTGGGACAGCCCAAGAGACCCAGTACTTC.

CDR3 sequence reads: CASSIPGGFQETQYF. The CDR3 bases are TGTGCCAGTAGTATTCCAGGGGGATTCCAAGAGACCCAGTACTTC. The chain carries TRBV19 and TRBJ2-5; 7 positions agree with TRBD1. The V segment lost 3 bases and the J segment 1 base; nucleotides outside the gene matches: 5. The CDR3 is 15 amino acids. CDR1 and CDR2 from the germline V gene are LNHDA and SQIVND (reference sequence).

This chain connects TRBV5-1 to TRBJ2-3, with 7 bases matching TRBD1. From germline, CDR1 is SGHRS and CDR2 YFSETQ. This CDR3 is built from 17 residues. Losses at the gene ends were 0 bases for V and 3 bases for J; bases not matched to a gene: 10. CDR3 loop: CASSLAFRQGVTDTQYF. In DNA, the CDR3 is TGCGCCAGCAGCTTGGCCTTTAGACAGGGAGTAACAGATACGCAGTATTTT.

The V and J genes are TRBV6-5 and TRBJ2-7, with D perhaps matching TRBD1 (5 bases). The V end was cut by 5 bases, the J end by 2 bases, with 16 bases between. The CDR3 is made up of 15 amino acids. Germline V gives CDR1 MNHEY, CDR2 SVGAGI. This CDR3 is CASSPWGRATYEQYF. CDR3 nucleotide sequence: TGTGCCAGCAGTCCATGGGGCAGGGCGACCTACGAGCAGTACTTC.

CDR3 nucleotide sequence: TGTGCCACCAGTGATTCCTTCCAACTAGCGGGAGGATACAATGAGCAGTTCTTC. The encoded protein is CATSDSFQLAGGYNEQFF. The chain has TRBV24-1 and TRBJ2-1; 12 bases match TRBD2. The CDR3 consists of 18 residues. Looked up from germline, CDR1 is KGHDR and CDR2 is SFDVKD. The trim removed 2 bases at V and 4 bases at J, leaving 8 bases unmatched.

V and J are TRBV29-1 and TRBJ2-3; TRBD2 agrees at 7 bases. The CDR3 sequence is 13 residues long. V lost 4 bases, J lost 3 bases, and 4 bases stayed unmatched. CDR1 SQVTM and CDR2 ANQGSEA come from the germline V gene. The CDR3 protein is CSVGTRETDTQYF. As DNA, the CDR3 is TGCAGCGTTGGGACTAGAGAGACAGATACGCAGTATTTT.

This clone has only one observation. The rearrangement joins TRBV5-1 to TRBJ1-3; the D is unclear. The CDR3 is 12 residues long. Deletions cut 2 bases from V and 4 bases from J, with 4 bases between. Per germline, CDR1 SGHRS and CDR2 YFSETQ. DNA of the CDR3: TGCGCCAGCAGCTTCCCAGGAAACACCATATATTTT. It specifies CASSFPGNTIYF.

The chain combines TRBV10-3 with TRBJ2-6; a possible D gene is TRBD1 (5 bases). CDR1 is ENHRY, CDR2 SYGVKD, per germline. The length of the CDR3 is 18 residues. With 5 bases removed from V and 0 bases from J, the gap between germline ends came to 17 bases. The DNA for the CDR3 is TGTGCCATCAGTTCCCTGACAGAAAAAAGCTCTGGGGCCAACGTCCTGACTTTC. Its protein is CAISSLTEKSSGANVLTF.

The chain employs TRBV11-2 and TRBJ1-1; 8 bases map to TRBD1. Per germline, CDR1 SGHAT and CDR2 FQNNGV. This CDR3 has 13 amino acids. Trimming at V came to 5 bases and at J to 4 bases, leaving 3 bases not matched to a gene. For the CDR3, the DNA is TGTGCCAGCAGCCATGGACAGGGCACTGAAGCTTTCTTT. Translating gives CASSHGQGTEAFF. The entire variable domain, with the rest obtained from reference TRBV11-2 and TRBJ1-1, is as follows: EAGVAQSPRYKIIEKRQSVAFWCNPISGHATLYWYQQILGQGPKLLIQFQNNGVVDDSQLPKDRFSAERLKGVDSTLKIQPAKLEDSAVYLCASSHGQGTEAFFGQGTRLTVV.

This sequence joins TRBV4-1 and TRBJ2-1; possible D gene TRBD2, 5 bases. The ends were cut back, 1 base at V and 8 bases at J, with 9 bases in the middle. The length of the CDR3 is 13 residues. Per germline, CDR1 MGHRA and CDR2 YSYEKL. In DNA, the CDR3 is TGCGCCAGCAGCCAAGTACTAGTAGATGAGCAGTTCTTC. This encodes CASSQVLVDEQFF.

The chain has TRBV4-1 and TRBJ1-4; D gene ambiguous. Trimming stripped 4 bases from V and 0 bases from J, with 9 bases between. Germline V gives CDR1 MGHRA, CDR2 YSYEKL. The CDR3 runs to 15 residues. CDR3 in DNA: TGCGCCAGCAGCCCCCAGGAGGCAACTAATGAAAAACTGTTTTTT. It specifies CASSPQEATNEKLFF.

The rearrangement links TRBV4-1 to TRBJ2-3; D may be TRBD2 (6 bases). The CDR3 extends over 15 amino acids. CDR1 and CDR2 (germline): MGHRA, YSYEKL. The V end was cut by 1 base, the J end by 4 bases, with 12 bases between. The CDR3 loop is CASSQAGVPPDTQYF. In DNA form, the CDR3 reads TGCGCCAGCAGCCAAGCGGGAGTGCCCCCAGATACGCAGTATTTT.

Concerning this clone: The same CDR3 is also encoded by other DNA sequences in this sample. This chain links TRBV9 with TRBJ2-2; TRBD2 aligns across 12 bases. Germline V gene lookup returns CDR1 SGDLS and CDR2 YYNGEE. There are 18 residues in the CDR3. J was trimmed by 0 bases and V by 0 bases; bases with no gene match: 3. Here the CDR3 reads CASSVGGLAGPNTGELFF. DNA for the CDR3: TGTGCCAGCAGCGTAGGAGGACTAGCGGGACCGAACACCGGGGAGCTGTTTTTT.

The chain links TRBV24-1 to TRBJ2-6; tentative D call: TRBD2 (5 bases). Deletions cut 5 bases from V and 0 bases from J, with 13 bases between. CDR1 and CDR2 (germline): KGHDR, SFDVKD. The CDR3 covers 17 residues. As DNA, the CDR3 is TGTGCCACCAGTGGTAGGGAGAGAAACTCTGGGGCCAACGTCCTGACTTTC. Its translation is CATSGRERNSGANVLTF.

The genes are TRBV4-3 and TRBJ1-1; 7 bases align to TRBD1. Germline lookup yields CDR1 LGHNA and CDR2 YSLEER. V dropped 0 bases and J dropped 5; count of bases not matched to a gene: 3. This CDR3 is 14 amino acids long. The CDR3 sequence is CASSQEPGGTEAFF. The CDR3 nucleotides read TGCGCCAGCAGCCAAGAGCCAGGGGGTACTGAAGCTTTCTTT.

The gene calls are TRBV5-1 and TRBJ2-4; D unclear. Trimming removed 1 base at V and 1 base at J, with 12 bases between. Looked up from germline, CDR1 is SGHRS and CDR2 is YFSETQ. The CDR3 spans 16 residues. The CDR3 nucleotides are TGCGCCAGCAGCTTGAGCCTAGGCACGGCCAAAAACATTCAGTACTTC. Protein: CASSLSLGTAKNIQYF. The complete variable domain, with remaining parts taken from reference TRBV5-1 and TRBJ2-4, reads KAGVTQTPRYLIKTRGQQVTLSCSPISGHRSVSWYQQTPGQGLQFLFEYFSETQRNKGNFPGRFSGRQFSNSRSEMNVSTLELGDSALYLCASSLSLGTAKNIQYFGAGTRLSVL.